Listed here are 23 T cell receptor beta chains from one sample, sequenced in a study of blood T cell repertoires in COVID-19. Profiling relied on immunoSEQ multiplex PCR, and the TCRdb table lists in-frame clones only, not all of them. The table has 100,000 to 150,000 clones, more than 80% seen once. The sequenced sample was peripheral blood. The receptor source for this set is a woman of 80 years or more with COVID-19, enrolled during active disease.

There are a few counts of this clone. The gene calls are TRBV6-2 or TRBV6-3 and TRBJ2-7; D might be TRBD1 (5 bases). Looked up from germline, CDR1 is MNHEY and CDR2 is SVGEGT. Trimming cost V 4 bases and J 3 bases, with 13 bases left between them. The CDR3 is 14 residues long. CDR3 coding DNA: TGTGCCAGCAGTTTGGGATCGGACATCTACGAGCAGTACTTC. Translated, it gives CASSLGSDIYEQYF.

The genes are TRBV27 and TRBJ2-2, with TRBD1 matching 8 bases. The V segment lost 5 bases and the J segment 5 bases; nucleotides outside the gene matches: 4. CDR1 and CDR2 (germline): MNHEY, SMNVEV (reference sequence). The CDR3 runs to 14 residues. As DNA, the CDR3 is TGTGCCAGCAGTCTAAACAGGGGGACCGGGGAGCTGTTTTTT. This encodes CASSLNRGTGELFF.

The CDR3 here is CASREGGADTQYF. DNA for the CDR3: TGTGCCAGCCGAGAGGGAGGGGCAGATACGCAGTATTTT. The chain uses TRBV28 and TRBJ2-3; 7 bases agree with TRBD2. The V gene's germline CDR1 is MDHEN and CDR2 SYDVKM. The length of the CDR3 is 13 residues. V lost 8 bases to trimming and J lost 4 bases; unmatched junction nucleotides: 6.

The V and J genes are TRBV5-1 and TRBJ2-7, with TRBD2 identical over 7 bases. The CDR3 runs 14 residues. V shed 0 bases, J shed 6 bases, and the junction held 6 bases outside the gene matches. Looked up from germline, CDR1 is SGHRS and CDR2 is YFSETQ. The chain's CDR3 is CASSLGGSKGEQYF. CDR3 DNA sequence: TGCGCCAGCAGCTTGGGCGGGAGCAAAGGCGAGCAGTACTTC.

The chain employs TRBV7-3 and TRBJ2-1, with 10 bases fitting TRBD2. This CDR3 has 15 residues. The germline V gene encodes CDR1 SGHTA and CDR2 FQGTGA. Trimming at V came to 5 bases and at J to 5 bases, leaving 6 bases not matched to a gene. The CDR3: CASSLTGLANNEQFF. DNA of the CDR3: TGTGCCAGCAGCCTTACGGGACTAGCGAACAATGAGCAGTTCTTC.

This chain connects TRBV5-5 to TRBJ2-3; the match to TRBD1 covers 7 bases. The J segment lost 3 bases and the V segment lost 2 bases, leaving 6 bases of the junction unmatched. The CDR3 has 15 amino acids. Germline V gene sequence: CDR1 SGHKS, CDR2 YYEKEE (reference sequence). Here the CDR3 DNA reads TGTGCCAGCAGCTTAGGGGACAGACAAACAGATACGCAGTATTTT. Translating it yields CASSLGDRQTDTQYF.

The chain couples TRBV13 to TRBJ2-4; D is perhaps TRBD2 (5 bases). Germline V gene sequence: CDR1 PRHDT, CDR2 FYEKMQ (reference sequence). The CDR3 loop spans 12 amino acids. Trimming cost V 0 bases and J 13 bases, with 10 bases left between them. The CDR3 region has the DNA TGTGCCAGCAGCTTAGGTCGGACTTTACAGTACTTC. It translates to CASSLGRTLQYF. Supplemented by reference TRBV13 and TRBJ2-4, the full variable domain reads AAGVIQSPRHLIKEKRETATLKCYPIPRHDTVYWYQQGPGQDPQFLISFYEKMQSDKGSIPDRFSAQQFSDYHSELNMSSLELGDSALYFCASSLGRTLQYFGAGTRLSVL.

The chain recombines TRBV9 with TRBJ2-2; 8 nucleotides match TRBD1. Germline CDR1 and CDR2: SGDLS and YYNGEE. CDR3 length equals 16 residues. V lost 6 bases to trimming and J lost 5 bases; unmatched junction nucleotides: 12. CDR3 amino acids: CASTPGRQGATGELFF. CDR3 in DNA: TGTGCCAGCACCCCCGGCCGGCAGGGGGCGACCGGGGAGCTGTTTTTT.

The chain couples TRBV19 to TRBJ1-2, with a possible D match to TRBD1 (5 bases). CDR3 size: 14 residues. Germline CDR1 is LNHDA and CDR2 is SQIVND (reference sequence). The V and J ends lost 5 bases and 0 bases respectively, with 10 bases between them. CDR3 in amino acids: CASSGQWTNYGYTF. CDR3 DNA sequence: TGTGCCAGTAGTGGACAATGGACTAACTATGGCTACACCTTC.

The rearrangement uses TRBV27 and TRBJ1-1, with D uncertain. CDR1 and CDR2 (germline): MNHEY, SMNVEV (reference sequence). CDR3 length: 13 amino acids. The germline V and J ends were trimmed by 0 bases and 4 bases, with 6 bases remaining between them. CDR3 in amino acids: CASSLSWLTEAFF. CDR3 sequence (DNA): TGTGCCAGCAGTTTATCCTGGCTCACTGAAGCTTTCTTT.

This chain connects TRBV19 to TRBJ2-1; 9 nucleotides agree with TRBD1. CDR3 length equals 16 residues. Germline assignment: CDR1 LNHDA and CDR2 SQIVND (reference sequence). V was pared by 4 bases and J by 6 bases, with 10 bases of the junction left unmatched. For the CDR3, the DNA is TGTGCCAGTAGTAGACAGGGGGGCGTTATGTCCAATGAGCAGTTCTTC. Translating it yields CASSRQGGVMSNEQFF.

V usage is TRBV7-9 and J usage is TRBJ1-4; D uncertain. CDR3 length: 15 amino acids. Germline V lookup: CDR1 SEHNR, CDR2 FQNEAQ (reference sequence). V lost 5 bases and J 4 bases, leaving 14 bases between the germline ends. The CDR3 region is CASSIRQNVNEKLFF. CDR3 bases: TGTGCCAGCAGCATTCGACAAAACGTTAATGAAAAACTGTTTTTT.

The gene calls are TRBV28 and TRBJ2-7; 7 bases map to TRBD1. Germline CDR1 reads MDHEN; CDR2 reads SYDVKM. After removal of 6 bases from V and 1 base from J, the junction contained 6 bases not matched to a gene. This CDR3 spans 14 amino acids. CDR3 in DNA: TGTGCCAGCAGCGGCCGGGACAGATCCTACGAGCAGTACTTC. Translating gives CASSGRDRSYEQYF.

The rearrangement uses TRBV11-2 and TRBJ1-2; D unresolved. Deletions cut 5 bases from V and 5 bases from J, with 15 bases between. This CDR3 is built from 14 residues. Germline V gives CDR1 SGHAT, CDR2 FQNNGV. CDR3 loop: CASSPRHPPYGYTF. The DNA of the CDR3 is TGTGCCAGCAGCCCTCGACACCCCCCATATGGCTACACCTTC.

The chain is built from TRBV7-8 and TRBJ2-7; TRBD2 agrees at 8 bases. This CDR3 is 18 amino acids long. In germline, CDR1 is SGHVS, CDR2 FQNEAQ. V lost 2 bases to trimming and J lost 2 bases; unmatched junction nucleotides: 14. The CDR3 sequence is CASSLSPPVSGSPYEQYF. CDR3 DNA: TGTGCCAGCAGCTTATCTCCCCCGGTAAGCGGGAGTCCCTACGAGCAGTACTTC.

In DNA form, the CDR3 reads TGTGCCAGCAGCTTAGGAACGGGAGCCATGTACGAGCAGTACTTC. It encodes CASSLGTGAMYEQYF. J is TRBJ2-7 and V is TRBV13; TRBD2 might be the D (6 bases). The CDR3 runs 15 residues. The germline gives CDR1 PRHDT, CDR2 FYEKMQ (reference sequence). Trimming cost V 0 bases and J 4 bases, with 13 bases left between them.

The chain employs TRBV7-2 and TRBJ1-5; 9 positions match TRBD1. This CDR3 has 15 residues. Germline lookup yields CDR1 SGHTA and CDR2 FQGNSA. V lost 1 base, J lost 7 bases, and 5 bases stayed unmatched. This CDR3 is CASSLGGQGSQPQHF. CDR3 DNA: TGTGCCAGCAGCTTAGGGGGACAGGGAAGCCAGCCCCAGCATTTT.

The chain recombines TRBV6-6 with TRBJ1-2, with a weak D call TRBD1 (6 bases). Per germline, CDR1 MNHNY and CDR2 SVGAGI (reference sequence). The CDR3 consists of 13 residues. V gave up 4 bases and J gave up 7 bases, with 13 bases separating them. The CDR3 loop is CASSSNRVGGYTF. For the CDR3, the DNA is TGTGCCAGCAGTTCAAACAGGGTGGGTGGCTACACCTTC.

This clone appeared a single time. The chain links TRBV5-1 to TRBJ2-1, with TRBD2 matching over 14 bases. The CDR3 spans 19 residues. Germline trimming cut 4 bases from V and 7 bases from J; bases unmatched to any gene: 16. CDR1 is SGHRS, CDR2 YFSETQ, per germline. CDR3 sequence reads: CASSTRTDFGTSGRNEQFF. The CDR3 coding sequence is TGCGCCAGCAGCACCCGGACAGACTTCGGGACTAGCGGGAGAAATGAGCAGTTCTTC.

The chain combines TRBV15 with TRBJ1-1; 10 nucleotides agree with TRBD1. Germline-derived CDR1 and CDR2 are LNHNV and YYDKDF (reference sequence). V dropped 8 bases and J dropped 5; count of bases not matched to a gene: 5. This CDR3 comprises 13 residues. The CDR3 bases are TGTGCCACCGGGAGGACAGGGGGTACTGAAGCTTTCTTT. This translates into CATGRTGGTEAFF.

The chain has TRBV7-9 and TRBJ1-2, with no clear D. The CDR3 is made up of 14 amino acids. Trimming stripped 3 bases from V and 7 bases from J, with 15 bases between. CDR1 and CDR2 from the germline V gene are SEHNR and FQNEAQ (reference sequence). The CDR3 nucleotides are TGTGCCAGCAGCTTCAGTCTCGTACCCCGTGGCTACACCTTC. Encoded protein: CASSFSLVPRGYTF.

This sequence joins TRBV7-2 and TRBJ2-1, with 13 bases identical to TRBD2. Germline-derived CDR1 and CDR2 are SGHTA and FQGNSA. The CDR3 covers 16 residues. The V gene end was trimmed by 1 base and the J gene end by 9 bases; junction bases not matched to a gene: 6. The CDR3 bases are TGTGCCAGCAGCTTAGAGGGGACTAGCGGGATTCGTGAGCAGTTCTTC. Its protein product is CASSLEGTSGIREQFF.

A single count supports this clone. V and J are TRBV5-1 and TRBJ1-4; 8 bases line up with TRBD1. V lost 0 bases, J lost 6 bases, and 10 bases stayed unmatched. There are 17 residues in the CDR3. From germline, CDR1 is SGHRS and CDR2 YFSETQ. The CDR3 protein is CASSLAWTGRSDEKLFF. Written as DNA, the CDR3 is TGCGCCAGCAGCTTGGCCTGGACAGGGCGGTCGGATGAAAAACTGTTTTTT.